The 14 T cell receptor beta chains below come from one sample, sequenced in a study of beta chain features in type 1 diabetes. cDNA synthesis used the whole RNA isolate, giving expressed TCRB sequences. Sequenced by immunoSEQ multiplex PCR; TCRdb stores in-frame clones only, minus some. The table lists 350,000 to 400,000 clones, less than 15% of them singletons. Sequenced sample: naive CD4+ T cells from blood. All receptors come from a woman in her late teens or twenties in good health.

The chain joins TRBV29-1 to TRBJ2-1; 7 bases fit TRBD1. CDR3 length: 14 amino acids. Germline CDR1 and CDR2: SQVTM and ANQGSEA. The V and J ends lost 6 bases and 0 bases, in that order; junction bases with no gene match: 5. CDR3: CSVRQGPSYNEQFF. DNA for the CDR3: TGCAGCGTCAGACAGGGCCCCTCCTACAATGAGCAGTTCTTC.

Here the CDR3 DNA reads TGCAGCGTTGATCGCGGGACTAGCGGGAGCTCCTACGAGCAGTACTTC. Translation: CSVDRGTSGSSYEQYF. V usage is TRBV29-1 and J usage is TRBJ2-7; TRBD2 aligns across 14 bases. Germline V CDR1 and CDR2: SQVTM, ANQGSEA. The V gene end was trimmed by 3 bases and the J gene end by 0 bases; junction bases not matched to a gene: 4. The CDR3 totals 16 residues.

This clone was detected only a few times. The rearrangement uses TRBV30 and TRBJ2-2; 9 nucleotides agree with TRBD2. The V and J ends lost 2 bases and 6 bases, in that order; junction bases with no gene match: 22. This CDR3 has 20 amino acids. The V gene's germline CDR1 is GTSNPN and CDR2 SVGIG (reference sequence). CDR3 loop: CAWSTSGPSGNRNWPGELFF. The CDR3 bases are TGTGCCTGGAGTACCAGTGGGCCTAGCGGGAACCGAAATTGGCCCGGGGAGCTGTTTTTT.

This clone has only a few counts. The chain links TRBV4-3 to TRBJ1-2; the D gene is possibly TRBD1 (5 bases). V lost 1 base and J 7 bases, leaving 19 bases between the germline ends. The CDR3 consists of 16 residues. Germline CDR1 is LGHNA and CDR2 is YSLEER. The CDR3 region has the DNA TGCGCCAGCAGCCAAGGGGGGTCGGCGGGGCGCGGTGGCTACACCTTC. This encodes CASSQGGSAGRGGYTF.

The CDR3 region is CASSRPGTGPETQYF. The CDR3, as DNA: TGTGCCAGCAGCCGGCCCGGGACAGGGCCAGAGACCCAGTACTTC. The chain joins TRBV7-9 to TRBJ2-5; 9 nucleotides agree with TRBD1. Germline V gives CDR1 SEHNR, CDR2 FQNEAQ (reference sequence). The J segment lost 4 bases and the V segment lost 5 bases, leaving 8 bases of the junction unmatched. This CDR3 is 15 amino acids long.

V is TRBV15 and J is TRBJ1-1, with TRBD1 matching 9 bases. CDR1 is LNHNV, CDR2 YYDKDF, per germline (reference sequence). V was clipped by 0 bases and J by 1 base; unmatched bases: 6. The CDR3 contains 17 residues. The CDR3 nucleotides are TGTGCCACCAGCAGAGATGACAGGGGGGGAAGGAACACTGAAGCTTTCTTT. Its protein product is CATSRDDRGGRNTEAFF.

This clone was seen a few times. The chain is built from TRBV7-9 and TRBJ1-1, with 7 bases matching TRBD1. Germline CDR1 is SEHNR and CDR2 is FQNEAQ (reference sequence). The CDR3 covers 16 residues. Trimming cost V 10 bases and J 1 base; bases outside gene matches: 15. CDR3 amino acids: CATPENHRGSNTEAFF. CDR3 sequence (DNA): TGTGCCACCCCCGAAAACCACAGGGGATCGAACACTGAAGCTTTCTTT.

This clone has just a few counts. The chain has TRBV5-1 and TRBJ1-1; TRBD1 aligns across 9 bases. The germline V gene has CDR1 SGHRS and CDR2 YFSETQ. There are 14 residues in the CDR3. Losses at the gene ends were 9 bases for V and 1 base for J; bases not matched to a gene: 7. CDR3 sequence: CATRTGASNTEAFF. The CDR3 nucleotides read TGCGCCACCAGGACAGGGGCATCGAACACTGAAGCTTTCTTT.

The CDR3 bases are TGTGCCTGGCGGACAGGGGGCGATAACACTGAAGCTTTCTTT. Its translation is CAWRTGGDNTEAFF. This chain connects TRBV30 to TRBJ1-1; TRBD1 agrees at 11 bases. The trim removed 5 bases at V and 2 bases at J, leaving 4 bases unmatched. The germline V gene has CDR1 GTSNPN and CDR2 SVGIG (reference sequence). CDR3 length equals 14 residues.

This clone appeared a few times. V is TRBV7-9 and J is TRBJ1-2; 9 bases map to TRBD1. The V gene end was trimmed by 5 bases and the J gene end by 6 bases; junction bases not matched to a gene: 4. The germline gives CDR1 SEHNR, CDR2 FQNEAQ (reference sequence). The CDR3 length is 13 residues. The CDR3 loop reads CASSLGTGNGYTF. The CDR3, as DNA: TGTGCCAGCAGCCTCGGGACAGGGAATGGCTACACCTTC.

This clone was picked up a small number of times. This chain links TRBV5-1 with TRBJ2-5, with TRBD1 matching over 7 bases. Germline trimming cut 3 bases from V and 4 bases from J; bases unmatched to any gene: 6. Germline values: CDR1 SGHRS, CDR2 YFSETQ. This CDR3 comprises 14 residues. The CDR3 nucleotides are TGCGCCAGCAGCTCCCCGACAGGGCGAGAGACCCAGTACTTC. It yields the protein CASSSPTGRETQYF.

The chain carries TRBV7-2 and TRBJ2-7; 14 positions agree with TRBD2. Germline CDR1 and CDR2: SGHTA and FQGNSA. V lost 5 bases to trimming and J lost 6 bases; unmatched junction nucleotides: 6. This CDR3 comprises 15 residues. Here the CDR3 DNA reads TGTGCCAGCAGCCCGACTAGCGGGAGGGCCGCCGAGCAGTACTTC. This encodes CASSPTSGRAAEQYF.

This clone has a handful of counts. The V gene is TRBV5-1, the J gene TRBJ2-7, with 11 bases aligning to TRBD2. Looked up from germline, CDR1 is SGHRS and CDR2 is YFSETQ. The J segment lost 6 bases and the V segment lost 1 base, leaving 6 bases of the junction unmatched. The CDR3 runs 15 residues. CDR3 amino acids: CASSLTSGSLTEQYF. The CDR3 DNA is TGCGCCAGCAGCTTGACTAGCGGGAGCTTAACCGAGCAGTACTTC.

The chain is built from TRBV7-3 and TRBJ2-3; D remains ambiguous. V lost 5 bases and J lost 4, with 25 bases in between. CDR1 is SGHTA and CDR2 is FQGTGA in the germline V gene. CDR3 length: 18 residues. CDR3 amino acids: CASSARGLSTTVADTQYF. The DNA for the CDR3 is TGTGCCAGCAGCGCCCGTGGGCTTTCAACAACGGTCGCAGATACGCAGTATTTT.